The TCR beta chain under discussion was sequenced for a study of identifying expanded T cells in peripheral blood. Overall study results and limits: Two-week clone count variance significantly increased as total template count grew. Differentially abundant clones: roughly 1.3 between replicates, about 16 at around 14 days, less than 20 at four.

The assay was immunoSEQ multiplex PCR, and TCRdb's table has in-frame clones only and misses some. There are around 120,000 clones in the sample; around 88% occur only once, and roughly 7.9% lies in the top ten. CDR1 MNHEY and CDR2 SVGAGI come from the germline V gene. Trimming at V came to 5 bases and at J to 7 bases, leaving 7 bases not matched to a gene. This CDR3 comprises 14 residues. In the case of this clone: The antigen is undetermined.

The specimen was blood. This chain joins TRBV6-5 and TRBJ1-4; TRBD1 aligns across 7 bases. The sequence was collected from a person aged 18 to 70 in good health. The CDR3 protein is CASSQDREGEKLFF. In DNA, the CDR3 is TGTGCCAGCAGTCAAGACAGGGAAGGTGAAAAACTGTTTTTT.